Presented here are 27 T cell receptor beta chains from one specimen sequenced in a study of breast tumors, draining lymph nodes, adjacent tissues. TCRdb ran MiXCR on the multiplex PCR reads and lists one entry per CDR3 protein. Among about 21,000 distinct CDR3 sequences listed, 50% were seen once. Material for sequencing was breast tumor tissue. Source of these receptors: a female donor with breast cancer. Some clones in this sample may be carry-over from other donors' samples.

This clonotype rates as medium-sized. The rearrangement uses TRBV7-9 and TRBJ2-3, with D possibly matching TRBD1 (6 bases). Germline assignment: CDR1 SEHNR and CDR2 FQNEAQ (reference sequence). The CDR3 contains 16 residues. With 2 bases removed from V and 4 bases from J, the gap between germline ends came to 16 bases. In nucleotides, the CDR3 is TGTGCCAGCAGCTTAAATGGACAGTCCGTCGCAGATACGCAGTATTTT. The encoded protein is CASSLNGQSVADTQYF.

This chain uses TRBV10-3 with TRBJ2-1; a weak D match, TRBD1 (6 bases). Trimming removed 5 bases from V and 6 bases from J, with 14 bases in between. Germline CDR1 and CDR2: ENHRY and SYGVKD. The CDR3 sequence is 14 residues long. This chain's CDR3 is CAISTGTISNEQFF. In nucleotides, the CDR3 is TGTGCCATCAGTACAGGGACCATTAGCAATGAGCAGTTCTTC.

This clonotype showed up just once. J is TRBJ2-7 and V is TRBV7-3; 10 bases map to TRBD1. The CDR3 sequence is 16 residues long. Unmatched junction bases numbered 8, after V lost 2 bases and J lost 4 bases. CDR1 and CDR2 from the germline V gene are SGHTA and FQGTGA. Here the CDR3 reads CASSLAAGQGKYEQYF. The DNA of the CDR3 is TGTGCCAGCAGCTTAGCGGCGGGACAGGGGAAATACGAGCAGTACTTC.

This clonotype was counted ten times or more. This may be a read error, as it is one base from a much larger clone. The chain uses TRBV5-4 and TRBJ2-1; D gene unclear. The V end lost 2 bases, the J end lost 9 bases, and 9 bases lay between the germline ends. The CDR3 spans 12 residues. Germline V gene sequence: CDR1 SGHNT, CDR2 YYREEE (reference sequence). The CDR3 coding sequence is TGTGCCAGCAGCTTCGGGTCCACTGAGCAGTTCTTC. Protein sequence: CASSFGSTEQFF.

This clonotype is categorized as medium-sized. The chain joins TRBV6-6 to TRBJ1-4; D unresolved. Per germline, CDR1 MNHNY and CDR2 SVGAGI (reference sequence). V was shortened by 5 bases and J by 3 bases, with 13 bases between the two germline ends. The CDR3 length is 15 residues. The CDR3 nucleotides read TGTGCCAGCAGTACTCGCCAGCACCCTAATGAAAAACTGTTTTTT. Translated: CASSTRQHPNEKLFF.

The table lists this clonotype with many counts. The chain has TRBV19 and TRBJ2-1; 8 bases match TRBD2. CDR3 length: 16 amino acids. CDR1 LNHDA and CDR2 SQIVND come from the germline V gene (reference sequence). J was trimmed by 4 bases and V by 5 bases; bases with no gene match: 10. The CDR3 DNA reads TGTGCCAGTAGTTTCCGGGGTAGCGGGACATACAATGAGCAGTTCTTC. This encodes CASSFRGSGTYNEQFF.

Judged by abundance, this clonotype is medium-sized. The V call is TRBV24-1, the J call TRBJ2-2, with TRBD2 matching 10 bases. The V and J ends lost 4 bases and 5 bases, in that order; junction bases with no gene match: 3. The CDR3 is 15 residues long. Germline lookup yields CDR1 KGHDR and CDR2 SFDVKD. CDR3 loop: CATSELAGGTGELFF. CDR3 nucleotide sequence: TGTGCCACCAGTGAGTTAGCGGGAGGTACCGGGGAGCTGTTTTTT.

The CDR3 DNA reads TGTGCCAGTGTTAGCGGGATCTGCGAGCAGTACTTC. It translates to CASVSGICEQYF. V is TRBV19 and J is TRBJ2-7; 8 bases agree with TRBD2. The CDR3 length is 12 residues. The junction had 6 bases not matched to a gene; V was cut back by 8 bases and J by 6 bases. The germline gives CDR1 LNHDA, CDR2 SQIVND (reference sequence).

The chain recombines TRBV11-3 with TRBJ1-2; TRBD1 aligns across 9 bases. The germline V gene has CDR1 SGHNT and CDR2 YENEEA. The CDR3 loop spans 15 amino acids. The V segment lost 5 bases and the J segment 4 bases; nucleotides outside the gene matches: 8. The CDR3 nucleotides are TGTGCCAGCAGCAAGGGACAGGGTCATTGCTATGGCTACACCTTC. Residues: CASSKGQGHCYGYTF.

The CDR3 loop is CAGGFWRAANEQFF. As DNA, the CDR3 is TGTGCCGGCGGCTTCTGGAGGGCGGCCAATGAGCAGTTCTTC. This rearrangement joins TRBV5-6 to TRBJ2-1; D might be TRBD2 (6 bases). There are 14 residues in the CDR3. Germline CDR1 reads SGHDT; CDR2 reads YYEEEE. V was shortened by 10 bases and J by 6 bases, with 20 bases between the two germline ends. The entire variable domain, with the rest obtained from reference TRBV5-6 and TRBJ2-1, is as follows: DAGVTQSPTHLIKTRGQQVTLRCSPKSGHDTVSWYQQALGQGPQFIFQYYEEEERQRGNFPDRFSGHQFPNYSSELNVNALLLGDSALYLCAGGFWRAANEQFFGPGTRLTVL.

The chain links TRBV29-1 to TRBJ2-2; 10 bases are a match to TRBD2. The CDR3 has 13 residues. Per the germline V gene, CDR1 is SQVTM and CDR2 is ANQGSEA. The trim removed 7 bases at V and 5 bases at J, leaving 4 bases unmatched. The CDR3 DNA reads TGCAGCGCACGTAGCGGGAGGACCGGGGAGCTGTTTTTT. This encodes CSARSGRTGELFF.

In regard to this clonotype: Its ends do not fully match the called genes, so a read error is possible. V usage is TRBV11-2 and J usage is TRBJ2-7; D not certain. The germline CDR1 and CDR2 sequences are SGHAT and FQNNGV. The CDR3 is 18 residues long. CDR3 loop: CTSSSSIGPPLSSYEQYF. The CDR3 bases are TGTACCAGCAGCTCGAGTATTGGGCCACCGCTTAGCTCCTACGAGCAGTACTTC.

CDR3 loop: CASSIPAYRDWGPAEQYF. The CDR3 coding sequence is TGTGCCAGTAGTATACCGGCCTACCGGGACTGGGGGCCGGCCGAGCAGTACTTC. J is TRBJ2-7 and V is TRBV19; D might be TRBD1 or TRBD2, each matching 6 bases. CDR3 length: 18 amino acids. Germline CDR1 is LNHDA and CDR2 is SQIVND (reference sequence). V lost 2 bases and J 6 bases, leaving 26 bases between the germline ends.

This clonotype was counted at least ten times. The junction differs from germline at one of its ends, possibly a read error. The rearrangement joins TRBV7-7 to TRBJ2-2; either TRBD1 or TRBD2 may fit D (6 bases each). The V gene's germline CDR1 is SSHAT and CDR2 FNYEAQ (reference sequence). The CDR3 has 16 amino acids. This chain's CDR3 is CASSLVGGPRTGELFF. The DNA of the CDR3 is TGTGCTAGCAGCTTAGTAGGGGGGCCGAGGACCGGGGAGCTGTTTTTT.

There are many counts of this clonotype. The CDR3 reads CASIPTSGNTEAFF. CDR3 DNA sequence: TGTGCCAGCATCCCAACTTCGGGGAACACTGAAGCTTTCTTT. The chain joins TRBV2 to TRBJ1-1; D unresolved. The CDR3 is 14 amino acids. Germline CDR1 is SNHLY and CDR2 is FYNNEI. Trimming cost V 7 bases and J 1 base, with 13 bases left between them.

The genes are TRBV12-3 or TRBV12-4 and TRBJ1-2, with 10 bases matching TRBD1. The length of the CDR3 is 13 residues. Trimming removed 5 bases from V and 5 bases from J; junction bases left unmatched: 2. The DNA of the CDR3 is TGTGCCAGCAGTCCGGGACAGGGGTATGGCTACACCTTC. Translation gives CASSPGQGYGYTF.

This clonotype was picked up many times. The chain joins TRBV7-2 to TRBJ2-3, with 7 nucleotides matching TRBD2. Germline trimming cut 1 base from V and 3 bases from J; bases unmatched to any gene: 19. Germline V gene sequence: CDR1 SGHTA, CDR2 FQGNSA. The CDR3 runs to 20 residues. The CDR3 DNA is TGTGCCAGCAGCTTAGTGGAGACTAGCATCCGGGTGGGGGAGACAGATACGCAGTATTTT. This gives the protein CASSLVETSIRVGETDTQYF.

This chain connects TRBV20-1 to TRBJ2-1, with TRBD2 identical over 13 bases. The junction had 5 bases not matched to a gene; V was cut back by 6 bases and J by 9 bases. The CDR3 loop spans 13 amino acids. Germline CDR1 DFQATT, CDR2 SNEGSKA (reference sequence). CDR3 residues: CSAEGLAGAEQFF. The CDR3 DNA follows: TGCAGTGCGGAAGGACTAGCGGGAGCTGAGCAGTTCTTC.

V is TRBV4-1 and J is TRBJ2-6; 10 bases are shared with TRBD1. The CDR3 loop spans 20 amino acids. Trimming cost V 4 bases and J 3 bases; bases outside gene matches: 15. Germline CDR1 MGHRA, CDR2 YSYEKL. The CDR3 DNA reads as TGCGCCAGCAGCCTCAGCGGGACAGGGGCCTTTTCGGGTGGGGCCAACGTCCTGACTTTC. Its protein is CASSLSGTGAFSGGANVLTF.

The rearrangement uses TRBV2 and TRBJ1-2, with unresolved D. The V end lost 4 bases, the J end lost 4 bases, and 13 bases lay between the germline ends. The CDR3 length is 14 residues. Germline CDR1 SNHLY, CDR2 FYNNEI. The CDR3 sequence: CASSAEGAGYGYTF. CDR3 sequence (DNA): TGTGCCAGCAGTGCTGAGGGCGCAGGCTATGGCTACACCTTC.

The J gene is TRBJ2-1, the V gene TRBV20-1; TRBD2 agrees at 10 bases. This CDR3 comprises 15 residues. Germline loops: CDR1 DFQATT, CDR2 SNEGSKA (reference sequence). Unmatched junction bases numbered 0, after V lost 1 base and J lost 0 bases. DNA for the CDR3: TGCAGTGCTAGAGGGACTAGCGGCTCCTACAATGAGCAGTTCTTC. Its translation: CSARGTSGSYNEQFF.

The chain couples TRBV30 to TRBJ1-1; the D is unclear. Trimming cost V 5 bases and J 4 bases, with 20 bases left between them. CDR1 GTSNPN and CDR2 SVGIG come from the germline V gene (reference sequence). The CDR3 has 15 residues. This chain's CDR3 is CAWGPNRVIVTEAFF. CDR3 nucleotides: TGTGCCTGGGGCCCTAATAGGGTTATCGTCACTGAAGCTTTCTTT.

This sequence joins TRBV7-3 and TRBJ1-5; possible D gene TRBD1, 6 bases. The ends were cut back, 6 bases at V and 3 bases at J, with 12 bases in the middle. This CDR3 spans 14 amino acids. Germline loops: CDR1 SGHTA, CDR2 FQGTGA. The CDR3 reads CASRMDSVNQPQHF. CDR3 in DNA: TGTGCCAGCAGAATGGACAGCGTCAATCAGCCCCAGCATTTT.

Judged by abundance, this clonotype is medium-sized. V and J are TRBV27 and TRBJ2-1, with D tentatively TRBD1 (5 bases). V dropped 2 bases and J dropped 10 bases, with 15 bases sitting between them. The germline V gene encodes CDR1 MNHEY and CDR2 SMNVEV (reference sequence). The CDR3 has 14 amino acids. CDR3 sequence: CASSLGAAGVEQFF. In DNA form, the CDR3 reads TGTGCCAGCAGTTTAGGGGCAGCCGGTGTAGAGCAGTTCTTC.

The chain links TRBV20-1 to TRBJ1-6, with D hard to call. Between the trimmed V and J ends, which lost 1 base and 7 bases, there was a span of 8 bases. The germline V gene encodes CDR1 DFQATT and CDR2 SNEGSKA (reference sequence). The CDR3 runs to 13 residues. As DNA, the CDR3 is TGCAGTGCTAGAGGACGGGAAAATTCACCCCTCCACTTT. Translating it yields CSARGRENSPLHF.

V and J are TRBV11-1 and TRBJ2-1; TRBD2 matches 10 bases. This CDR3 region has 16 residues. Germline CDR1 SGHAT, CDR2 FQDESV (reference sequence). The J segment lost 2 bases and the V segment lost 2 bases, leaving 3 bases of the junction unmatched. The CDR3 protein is CASSLTGTSAYNEQFF. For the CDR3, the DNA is TGTGCCAGCAGCTTAACTGGGACTAGCGCCTACAATGAGCAGTTCTTC.

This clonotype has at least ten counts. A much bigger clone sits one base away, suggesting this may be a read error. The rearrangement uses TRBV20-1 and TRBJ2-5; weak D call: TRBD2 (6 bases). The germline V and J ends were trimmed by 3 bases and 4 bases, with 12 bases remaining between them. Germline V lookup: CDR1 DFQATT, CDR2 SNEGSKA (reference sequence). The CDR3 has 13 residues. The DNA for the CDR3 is TGCAGTGCTAGGGACTATGGAGGAGAGACCCAGTACTTC. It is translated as CSARDYGGETQYF.